This TCR beta chain was recorded in a study of blood T cell repertoires in COVID-19. Study details: Sources were T cells, B-cell-depleted T cells, or PBMCs; the material itself was cDNA or gDNA.

V was shortened by 4 bases and J by 6 bases, with 7 bases between the two germline ends. Germline loops: CDR1 MNHNY, CDR2 SVGAGI (reference sequence). This CDR3 has 12 amino acids. Original handling: Reference gene primer amplification in the assay estimated nucleated cell counts. Using immunoSEQ multiplex PCR, the repertoire was profiled, and TCRdb retains in-frame clones only, with some absent. V and J calls and clone size are copied from that table; D and trimming were computed from the DNA. The sample shows tens of thousands of clones, about 90% of them seen only once. This receptor was obtained from a man in his fifties with COVID-19, enrolled during active disease. What was sequenced was peripheral blood. The gene calls are TRBV6-6 and TRBJ1-5, with D unresolved. As DNA, the CDR3 is TGTGCCAGCAGTTCCCCGGGTCAGCCCCAGCATTTT. Protein product: CASSSPGQPQHF.